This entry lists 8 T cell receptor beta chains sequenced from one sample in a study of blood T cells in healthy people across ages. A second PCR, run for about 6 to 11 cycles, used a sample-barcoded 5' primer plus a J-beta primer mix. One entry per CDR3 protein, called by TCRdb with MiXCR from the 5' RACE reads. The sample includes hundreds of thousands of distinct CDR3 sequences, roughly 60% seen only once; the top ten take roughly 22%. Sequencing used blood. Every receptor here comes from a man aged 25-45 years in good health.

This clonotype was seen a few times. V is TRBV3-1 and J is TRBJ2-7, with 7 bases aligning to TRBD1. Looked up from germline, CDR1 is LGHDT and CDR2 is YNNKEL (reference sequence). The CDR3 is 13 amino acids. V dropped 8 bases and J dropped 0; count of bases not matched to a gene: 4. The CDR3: CASGRQGSYEQYF. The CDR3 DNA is TGTGCCAGCGGACGACAGGGCTCCTACGAGCAGTACTTC.

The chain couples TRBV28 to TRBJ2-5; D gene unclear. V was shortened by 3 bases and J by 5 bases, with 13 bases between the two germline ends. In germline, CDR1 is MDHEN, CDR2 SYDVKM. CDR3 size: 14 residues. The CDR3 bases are TGTGCCAGCAGTTTGGTTGGGGTTTGGGAGACCCAGTACTTC. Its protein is CASSLVGVWETQYF.

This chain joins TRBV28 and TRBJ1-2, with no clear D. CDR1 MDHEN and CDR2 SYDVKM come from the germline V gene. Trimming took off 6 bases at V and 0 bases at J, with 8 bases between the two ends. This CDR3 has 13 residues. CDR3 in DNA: TGTGCCAGCAGGACACCAGCTAACTATGGCTACACCTTC. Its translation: CASRTPANYGYTF.

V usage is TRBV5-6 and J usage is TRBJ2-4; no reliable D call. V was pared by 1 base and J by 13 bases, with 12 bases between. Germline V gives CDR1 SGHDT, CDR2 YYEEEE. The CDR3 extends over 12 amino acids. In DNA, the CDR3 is TGTGCCAGCAGCTTGATAAGCCTTGAGCAGTACTTC. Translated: CASSLISLEQYF.

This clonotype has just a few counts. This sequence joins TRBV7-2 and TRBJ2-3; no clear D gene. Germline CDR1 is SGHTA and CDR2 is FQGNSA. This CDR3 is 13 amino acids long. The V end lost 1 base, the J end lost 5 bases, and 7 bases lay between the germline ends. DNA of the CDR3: TGTGCCAGCAGCTTAGGCAAGGGAGATACGCAGTATTTT. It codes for CASSLGKGDTQYF.

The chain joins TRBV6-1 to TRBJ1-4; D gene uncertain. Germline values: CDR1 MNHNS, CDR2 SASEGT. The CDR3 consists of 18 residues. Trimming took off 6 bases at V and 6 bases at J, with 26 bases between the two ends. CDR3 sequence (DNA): TGTGCCAGCAGATCTTCTCGCGGTAAGGGTGCGGCGGATGAAAAACTGTTTTTT. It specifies CASRSSRGKGAADEKLFF.

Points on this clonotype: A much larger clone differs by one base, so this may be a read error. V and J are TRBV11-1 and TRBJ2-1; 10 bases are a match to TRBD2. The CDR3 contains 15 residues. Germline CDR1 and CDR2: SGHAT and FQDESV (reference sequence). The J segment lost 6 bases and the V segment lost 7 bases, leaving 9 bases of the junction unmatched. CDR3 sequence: CASIRGPSGGNEQFF. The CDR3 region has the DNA TGTGCCAGCATCCGGGGCCCTAGCGGGGGCAATGAGCAGTTCTTC. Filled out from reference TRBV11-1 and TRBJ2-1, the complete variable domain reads EAEVAQSPRYKITEKSQAVAFWCDPISGHATLYWYRQILGQGPELLVQFQDESVVDDSQLPKDRFSAERLKGVDSTLKIQPAELGDSAMYLCASIRGPSGGNEQFFGPGTRLTVL.

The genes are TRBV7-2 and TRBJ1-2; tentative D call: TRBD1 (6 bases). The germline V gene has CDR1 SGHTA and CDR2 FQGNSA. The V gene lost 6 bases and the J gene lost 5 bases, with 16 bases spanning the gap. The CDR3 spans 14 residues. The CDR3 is CASRTPGRGYGYTF. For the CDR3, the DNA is TGTGCCAGCAGGACGCCCGGGAGGGGGTATGGCTACACCTTC.